The entry below describes one TCR beta chain. The sample originates from a study of blood T cell repertoires in COVID-19. At the level of the study: COVID-19 samples collected from the United States, Italy and Spain covered acute and convalescent phases.

V lost 1 base and J 0 bases, leaving 6 bases between the germline ends. Germline CDR1 LGHDT, CDR2 YNNKEL (reference sequence). This CDR3 contains 15 residues. Per the authors' pipeline: Amplification of reference gene primers was used by the study to estimate nucleated cell counts. Libraries were prepared by immunoSEQ multiplex PCR; TCRdb keeps only in-frame clonotypes and omits some of them. V and J calls plus clone size are reproduced from that table; the DNA served to infer D and trimming. The sample lists 250,000 or so clones, about 85% seen once, with 10% to 13% in the top ten. Self-reported history from a screening survey and questionnaire set each donor's cohort.

This receptor was taken from a man aged 25-45 years who had recovered from COVID-19. This chain uses TRBV3-1 (or the pseudogene TRBV3-2) with TRBJ1-4, with D uncertain. Source material: PBMCs or T cells enriched from blood (not recorded which). The CDR3 here is CASSQGVATNEKLFF. Written as DNA, the CDR3 is TGTGCCAGCAGCCAAGGAGTTGCAACTAATGAAAAACTGTTTTTT.